This T cell receptor beta chain was profiled in a study of T cells in Graves' hyperthyroidism and ophthalmopathy. PBMCs were obtained from 10 ml fresh peripheral blood. TCR beta CDR3 region amplification was performed from RNA transcripts. During a first-round RT-PCR of the TCR CDR3, the HTBI primer set was used. TCRdb reprocessed the multiplex PCR reads via MiXCR and lists one record per CDR3 protein. The data show 500,000 to 750,000 distinct CDR3 sequences, around 14% seen once. Trimming stripped 2 bases from V and 6 bases from J, with 19 bases between. Germline lookup yields CDR1 MDHEN and CDR2 SYDVKM. The CDR3 is made up of 16 amino acids. This clonotype was detected many times.

This clonotype was sampled from a woman aged 18 to 35 with Graves' ophthalmopathy. The specimen sequenced was blood. The chain recombines TRBV28 with TRBJ1-2; D is possibly TRBD1 (5 bases). The CDR3 bases are TGTGCCAGCAGTTTACCCGACAGTCTGGTTTGGGATGGCTACACCTTC. It encodes CASSLPDSLVWDGYTF.